A selection of T cell receptor beta chains follows, all from one sample in a study. TCRdb used MiXCR to reprocess the RT-PCR reads, holding one entry per CDR3 protein. The sample holds more than 550,000 distinct CDR3 sequences, over 12% seen once. Sequenced sample: memory CD4+ T cells from blood. These receptors originate from a female donor in good health, serving as a healthy control. The CDR3 runs from the conserved cysteine through the conserved F or W. Each record gives: V gene, clone size, J gene, D gene, CDR3 DNA, CDR3 protein. A D gene is named only where the DNA matches it firmly. Rows may omit the clone size; those that give it use once, few, many or a size class.

TRBV6-7,-,TRBJ1-2,-,TGTGCCAGCACCAACCTTCTCTGTGGCTACACCTTC,CASTNLLCGYTF
TRBV6-1,few,TRBJ2-7,-,TGTGCCAGCAGTGTCCCAGGCGGATACGAGCAGTACTTC,CASSVPGGYEQYF
TRBV7-9,-,TRBJ1-1,-,TGTGCCAGCAGCTTAGGGAAGGGGGGTCGTGGCACTGAAGCTTTCTTT,CASSLGKGGRGTEAFF
TRBV29-1,-,TRBJ2-7,-,TGCAGCGTTGAAGGGTCCCGGACAGGTTGGGGGGACGAGCAGTACTTC,CSVEGSRTGWGDEQYF
TRBV15,many,TRBJ2-3,-,TGTGCCACCAGCAGGATACGCACAGATACGCAGTATTTT,CATSRIRTDTQYF
TRBV6-2/TRBV6-3,few,TRBJ2-5,-,TGTGCCAGCAGTTACGAGGCGCGCCGAGAGACCCAGTACTTC,CASSYEARRETQYF
TRBV3-1,-,TRBJ2-2,-,TGTGCCAGCAGCATTACATGGGACATCAACACCGGGGAGCTGTTTTTT,CASSITWDINTGELFF
TRBV7-8,few,TRBJ2-3,-,TGTGCCTCACAGCAGTACAGCACAGATACGCAGTATTTT,CASQQYSTDTQYF
TRBV5-1,-,TRBJ2-1,TRBD2,TGCGCCAGCAGCTTGGGGGGGACTACCTCGGGGAATGAGCAGTTCTTC,CASSLGGTTSGNEQFF
TRBV1,few,TRBJ1-2,-,TGCACCAGCAGCCAAGATTTCAGGGACAGACAAGACTATGGCTACACCTTC,CTSSQDFRDRQDYGYTF
TRBV4-1,-,TRBJ2-3,TRBD2,TGCGCCAGCAGCCCCAACCGACTAGCGGGAGGGCCGGGAGATACGCAGTATTTT,CASSPNRLAGGPGDTQYF
TRBV6-5,many,TRBJ2-7,-,TGTGCCAGCAGTTACGGAACAGGATACTACGAGCAGTACTTC,CASSYGTGYYEQYF
TRBV9,few,TRBJ2-3,-,TGTGCCAGCAGCGTAGGGACGGACGCAGATACGCAGTATTTT,CASSVGTDADTQYF
TRBV20-1,-,TRBJ2-5,TRBD2,TGCAGTGCCAGTAGCGGGCCCGGAGGGGAGACCCAGTACTTC,CSASSGPGGETQYF
TRBV12-3/TRBV12-4,few,TRBJ2-7,TRBD2,TGTGCCAGCAGACCACCGGGGGGTTTTAGCACCGGGGAGCAGTACTTC,CASRPPGGFSTGEQYF
TRBV5-1,-,TRBJ2-7,-,TGCGCCAGCAGCTTGGTAACGGCGGGTGCCTACGAGCAGTACTTC,CASSLVTAGAYEQYF
TRBV4-2,few,TRBJ1-1,-,TGTGCCAGCAGCCAGTCGACGCGCAGCTACCCTCCTTACGAAGCTTTCTTT,CASSQSTRSYPPYEAFF
TRBV29-1,many,TRBJ1-2,-,TGCAGCGTTGAAAGGGACGGTCGCTACACCTTC,CSVERDGRYTF
TRBV20-1,-,TRBJ1-5,TRBD1,TGCAGTGCCGGCAACGCCAGGACAGGGGTTCAGCCCCAGCATTTT,CSAGNARTGVQPQHF
TRBV7-2,-,TRBJ1-1,-,TGTGCCAGCAGTCGCCGTTCGGGGGACACTGAAGCTTTCTTT,CASSRRSGDTEAFF
TRBV27,-,TRBJ1-1,-,TGTGCCAGCAGTCTCAATTCGAATCACCCTGGGAGAACGTGGTTT,CASSLNSNHPGRTWF
TRBV5-1,-,TRBJ2-7,-,TGCGCCAGCAGCCAAGGGGGACTCGCTAGCTCCTACGAGCAGTACTTC,CASSQGGLASSYEQYF
TRBV12-3/TRBV12-4,many,TRBJ2-2,-,TGTGCCAGCAGGAGAAGTGACACCGGGGAGCTGTTTTTT,CASRRSDTGELFF
TRBV11-2,-,TRBJ1-1,TRBD1,TGTGCCAGCAGCTTATCGGGGACAGGGGTGGCTTTCTTT,CASSLSGTGVAFF
TRBV5-6,-,TRBJ2-6,-,TGTGCCAGCAGCTCACCTAGGACAGCCTCTGGGGCCAACGTCCTGACTTTC,CASSSPRTASGANVLTF
TRBV6-1,few,TRBJ1-1,-,TGTGCCAGCAGTGAACACAGTCGGAACACTGAAGCTTTCTTT,CASSEHSRNTEAFF
TRBV30,few,TRBJ1-5,-,TGTGCCTGGAGTGTAAGGCGCTCCCGATGGGGCAATCAGCCCCAGCATTTT,CAWSVRRSRWGNQPQHF
TRBV4-1,few,TRBJ1-5,-,TGCGCCAGCAGCCAAGACGGTCCCGGGGGAGGTAGCAATCAGCCCCAGCATTTT,CASSQDGPGGGSNQPQHF
TRBV6-5,-,TRBJ1-6,-,TGTGCCAGCAGTGACCGGGCCAGCGAAGAACCCCTCCACTTT,CASSDRASEEPLHF
TRBV5-5,few,TRBJ2-5,-,TGTGCCAGCAGCTTGGGTAAAGTACTAGCCTCCCAAGAGACCCAGTACTTC,CASSLGKVLASQETQYF
TRBV20-1,-,TRBJ1-1,-,TGCAGTGCCGAACAGGGACCGAACACTGAAGCTTTCTTT,CSAEQGPNTEAFF
TRBV20-1,-,TRBJ1-2,TRBD1,TGCAGTGCTCTGACAGGGAGCTATGGCTACACCTTC,CSALTGSYGYTF
TRBV28,-,TRBJ2-7,TRBD1,TGTGCCAGCAGCTCCGGACAGGCCCGGGGCTACGAGCAGTACTTC,CASSSGQARGYEQYF
TRBV4-1,-,TRBJ2-1,-,TGCGCCAGCAGCCAAGCGTACAGGGTGATGTACAATGAGCAGTTCTTC,CASSQAYRVMYNEQFF
TRBV19,few,TRBJ1-5,TRBD1,TGTGCCAGTAGTGCCACGGGACAGGGGGGTATTCAGCCCCAGCATTTT,CASSATGQGGIQPQHF
TRBV12-3/TRBV12-4,few,TRBJ1-1,-,TGTGCCAGCAGTTTGTTTCAGGGCACTGAAGCTTTCTTT,CASSLFQGTEAFF
TRBV7-9,-,TRBJ2-7,TRBD1,TGTGCCAGCAGCTCCCAGGGGGAGCATTCCCGCGAGCAGTACTTC,CASSSQGEHSREQYF
TRBV24-1,many,TRBJ1-2,-,TGTGCCACCAGCGATACGGGGTCAGGATCTGGCTACACCTTC,CATSDTGSGSGYTF
TRBV20-1,few,TRBJ2-3,TRBD2,TGCAGTGCTCTATCACGCTCTAGCGGGGGCACAGATACGCAGTATTTT,CSALSRSSGGTDTQYF
TRBV12-3/TRBV12-4,few,TRBJ1-4,TRBD1,TGTGCCAGCAGTGAGAGGACAGGGGCCTTAGGGGAAAAACTGTTTTTT,CASSERTGALGEKLFF
TRBV9,few,TRBJ1-2,-,TGTGCCAGCAGCCCAGGTCAGGTCCACTATGGCTACACCTTC,CASSPGQVHYGYTF
TRBV11-2,-,TRBJ1-3,TRBD1,TGTGCCAGCAGAGCGTGGGGACAGGGTCGAAACACCATATATTTT,CASRAWGQGRNTIYF
TRBV4-2,once,TRBJ2-6,-,TGTGCCAGCAGCCAACGGGACAGCCGCGGGGCTGGGGCCAACGTCCTGACTTTC,CASSQRDSRGAGANVLTF
TRBV24-1,many,TRBJ2-1,-,TGTGCCACCAGTGAAACGAATGAGCAGTTCTTC,CATSETNEQFF
TRBV12-3/TRBV12-4,few,TRBJ2-7,-,TGTGCCAGCAGTTTAGGGTCGGACGAGCAGTACTTC,CASSLGSDEQYF
TRBV20-1,-,TRBJ2-3,TRBD1,TGCAGTGCTTACCTCCCGGGACAGAACACAGATACGCAGTATTTT,CSAYLPGQNTDTQYF
TRBV3-1,-,TRBJ2-3,TRBD2,TGTGCCAGCAGCCGGCCGGGGACTAGCGGGAGTGATACGCAGTATTTT,CASSRPGTSGSDTQYF
TRBV10-3,-,TRBJ2-5,-,TGTGCCATCAGTGAAGGCGAGACCCTGTACTTC,CAISEGETLYF
TRBV15,-,TRBJ2-7,-,TGTGCCACCAGCACCACCCTACGGGGTAGCTCCTACGAGCAGTACTTC,CATSTTLRGSSYEQYF
TRBV20-1,-,TRBJ2-5,-,TGCAGTGCTCAGCGGGCCGAGACCCAGTACTTC,CSAQRAETQYF